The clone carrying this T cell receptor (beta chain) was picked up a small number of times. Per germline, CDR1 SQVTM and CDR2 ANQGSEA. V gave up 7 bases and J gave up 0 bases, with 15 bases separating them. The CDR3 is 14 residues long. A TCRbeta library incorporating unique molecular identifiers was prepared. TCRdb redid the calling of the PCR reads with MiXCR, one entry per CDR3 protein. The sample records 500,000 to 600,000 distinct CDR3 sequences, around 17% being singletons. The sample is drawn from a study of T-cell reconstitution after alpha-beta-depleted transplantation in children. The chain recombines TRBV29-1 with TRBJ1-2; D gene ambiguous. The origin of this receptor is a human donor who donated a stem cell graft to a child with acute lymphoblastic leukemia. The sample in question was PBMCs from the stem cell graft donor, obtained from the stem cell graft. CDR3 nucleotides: TGCAGCGCCCGGCACCTGGACTCTAACTATGGCTACACCTTC. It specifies CSARHLDSNYGYTF. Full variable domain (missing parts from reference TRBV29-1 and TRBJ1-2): SAVISQKPSRDICQRGTSLTIQCQVDSQVTMMFWYRQQPGQSLTLIATANQGSEATYESGFVIDKFPISRPNLTFSTLTVSNMSPEDSSIYLCSARHLDSNYGYTFGSGTRLTVV.